This T cell receptor (beta chain) originates from a study of T cells in Graves' hyperthyroidism and ophthalmopathy. Study observations and caveats: Most clonotypes expanded in thyroid above 0.001 were likewise present in blood. The model identified upcoming ophthalmopathy a median roughly 6 months ahead of onset.

Each patient was aged 18 to 65 and had newly diagnosed hyperthyroidism of under 2 months' duration. Diagnosing involved the use of clinical symptoms, serum thyroxine and TRAb, thyroid ultrasound and orbital computed tomography. CDR1 and CDR2 (germline): SQVTM, ANQGSEA. The length of the CDR3 is 13 residues. V was clipped by 6 bases and J by 1 base; unmatched bases: 3. In this sample, this clonotype turned up many times. What it binds is not known. Regions amplified from RNA transcripts were the TCR beta CDR3 regions. First-round RT-PCR with HTBI primers amplified the TCR CDR3 region. TCRdb itself ran the multiplex PCR reads through MiXCR, one entry per CDR3 protein. The sample gives approximately 370,000 distinct CDR3 sequences, roughly a sixth of which show up once; roughly 35% is in the top ten.

The clonotype was recovered from a woman aged 25 to 39 with Graves' hyperthyroidism that later progressed to Graves' ophthalmopathy. V is TRBV29-1 and J is TRBJ1-2; 9 bases agree with TRBD1. Sequences were obtained from blood. The DNA of the CDR3 is TGCAGCGTGCCGGGACAGGGTAACTATGGCTACACCTTC. Amino acids: CSVPGQGNYGYTF.